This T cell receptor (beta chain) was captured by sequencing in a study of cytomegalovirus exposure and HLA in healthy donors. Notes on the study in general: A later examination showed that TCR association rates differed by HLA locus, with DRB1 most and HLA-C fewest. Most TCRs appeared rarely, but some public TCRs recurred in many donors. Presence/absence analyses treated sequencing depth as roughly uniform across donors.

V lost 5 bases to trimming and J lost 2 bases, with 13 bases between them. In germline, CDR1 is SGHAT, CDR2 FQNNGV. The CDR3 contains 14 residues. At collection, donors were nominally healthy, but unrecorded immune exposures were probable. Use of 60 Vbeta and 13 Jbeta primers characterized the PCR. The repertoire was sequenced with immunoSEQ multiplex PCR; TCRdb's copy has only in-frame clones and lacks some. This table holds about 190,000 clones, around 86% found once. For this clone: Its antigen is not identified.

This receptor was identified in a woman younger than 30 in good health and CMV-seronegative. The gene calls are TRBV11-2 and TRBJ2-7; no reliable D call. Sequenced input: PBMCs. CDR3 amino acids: CASSPNAVTYEQYF. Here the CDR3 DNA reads TGTGCCAGCAGCCCGAATGCGGTTACCTACGAGCAGTACTTC.